This TCR beta chain was recovered during a study of T cells after yellow fever vaccination. The study's findings and limits: The booster response re-showed most primary clones: 96% CD4, about 89% CD8.

One entry per CDR3 protein, called by TCRdb with MiXCR from the 5' RACE reads. The sample records approximately 580,000 distinct CDR3 sequences, around 17% being singletons. The V gene end was trimmed by 0 bases and the J gene end by 5 bases; junction bases not matched to a gene: 6. Germline V gene sequence: CDR1 KGHSH, CDR2 LQKENI. This CDR3 spans 15 amino acids. About this clonotype: Its target is unknown.

The TCR was taken from a man between 18 and 35 years old who received the YFV17D yellow fever vaccine. J is TRBJ1-1 and V is TRBV18; 7 bases align to TRBD1. This specimen was PBMCs, taken less than 6 days after the first yellow fever vaccination. CDR3 in DNA: TGTGCCAGCTCACCACCGACAGGGACGAGGACTGAAGCTTTCTTT. Encoded protein: CASSPPTGTRTEAFF. The whole variable domain, filled in from reference TRBV18 and TRBJ1-1, reads NAGVMQNPRHLVRRRGQEARLRCSPMKGHSHVYWYRQLPEEGLKFMVYLQKENIIDESGMPKERFSAEFPKEGPSILRIQQVVRGDSAAYFCASSPPTGTRTEAFFGQGTRLTVV.